A single sample is the source of the 15 T cell receptor beta chains below, sequenced in a study of naive CD8 T cells in extremely preterm neonates. Study findings and constraints: Preterm infants showed shorter CDR3s, fewer N additions and less trimming than older groups.

Preterm samples came from extremely preterm deliveries at about 22-28 weeks. These receptors have no known antigen. Only in-frame clones appear in the TCRdb table, and some are missing; sequencing was by immunoSEQ multiplex PCR. The sample has more than 20,000 clones, around 88% seen once; the top ten hold roughly 1%. The material sequenced was naive CD8+ T cells from cord blood. The receptors were sampled from a boy who was born preterm.

The CDR3 bases are TGTGCCAGCAGCTACTACACCGGGGAGCTGTTTTTT. This sequence encodes CASSYYTGELFF. The chain recombines TRBV7-9 with TRBJ2-2; D not resolved. The germline gives CDR1 SEHNR, CDR2 FQNEAQ (reference sequence). The CDR3 extends over 12 amino acids. With 4 bases removed from V and 3 bases from J, the gap between germline ends came to 3 bases.

V and J are TRBV4-1 and TRBJ2-3, with D possibly TRBD2 on 6 matching bases. Germline V gene data show CDR1 as MGHRA and CDR2 as YSYEKL. The CDR3 is 13 amino acids. The germline V and J ends were trimmed by 4 bases and 2 bases, with 7 bases remaining between them. CDR3 nucleotide sequence: TGCGCCAGCAGCCCGGGACTCACAGATACGCAGTATTTT. Amino acid sequence: CASSPGLTDTQYF.

This clone was counted a few times. The chain recombines TRBV27 with TRBJ1-2; D is undetermined. V was pared by 1 base and J by 0 bases, with 3 bases between. The CDR3 runs to 13 residues. Germline lookup yields CDR1 MNHEY and CDR2 SMNVEV (reference sequence). CDR3 protein: CASSLYTNYGYTF. As DNA, the CDR3 is TGTGCCAGCAGTTTATACACTAACTATGGCTACACCTTC.

This clone was observed a few times. In the same sample, other DNA sequences code for this CDR3. The CDR3, as DNA: TGCGCCAGCAGCTTGGGGGCCACTGAAGCTTTCTTT. This codes for CASSLGATEAFF. This chain uses TRBV5-1 with TRBJ1-1; D is unresolved. Trimming pared 0 bases from V and 4 bases from J, leaving 4 bases between. The CDR3 loop spans 12 amino acids. In germline, CDR1 is SGHRS, CDR2 YFSETQ.

The chain combines TRBV21-1 with TRBJ1-2. TRBV21-1 is recorded as a pseudogene. CDR3 size: 12 residues. CDR3 sequence reads: CASSKGGYGYTF. The CDR3 nucleotides read TGTGCCAGCAGCAAAGGGGGCTATGGCTACACCTTC.

The chain carries TRBV6-1 and TRBJ1-2, with 8 bases fitting TRBD1. The CDR3 contains 16 residues. V shed 0 bases and J 5 bases; nucleotides not matched to a gene: 8. In germline, CDR1 is MNHNS, CDR2 SASEGT. The CDR3 DNA reads TGTGCCAGCAGTGAAGCGTATCACAGGGGGTCTTATGGCTACACCTTC. Amino acid sequence: CASSEAYHRGSYGYTF.

In the case of this clone: Distinct nucleotide sequences in the sample also encode this CDR3. The rearrangement joins TRBV5-1 to TRBJ1-5, with D maybe TRBD1 (6 bases). The germline gives CDR1 SGHRS, CDR2 YFSETQ. The V and J ends lost 0 bases and 2 bases respectively, with 12 bases between them. The CDR3 has 16 residues. CDR3 sequence: CASSLGDNRGNQPQHF. In nucleotides, the CDR3 is TGCGCCAGCAGCTTGGGTGATAACAGGGGCAATCAGCCCCAGCATTTT.

This clone showed up just a few times. The J gene is TRBJ2-7, the V gene TRBV20-1; D remains unclear. The CDR3 totals 11 residues. The V gene's germline CDR1 is DFQATT and CDR2 SNEGSKA (reference sequence). V was pared by 0 bases and J by 3 bases, with 3 bases between. Here the CDR3 reads CSAREDYEQYF. CDR3 coding DNA: TGCAGTGCTAGAGAGGACTACGAGCAGTACTTC.

The rearrangement links TRBV10-1 to TRBJ2-2; maybe TRBD1 (5 bases). The CDR3 length is 16 residues. The germline V and J ends were trimmed by 0 bases and 3 bases, with 11 bases remaining between them. Germline-derived CDR1 and CDR2 are WNHNN and SYGVQD (reference sequence). CDR3 sequence: CASSESWGADTGELFF. The CDR3 bases are TGCGCCAGCAGTGAGTCGTGGGGCGCGGACACCGGGGAGCTGTTTTTT.

V usage is TRBV6-4 and J usage is TRBJ2-7; perhaps TRBD1 as D (5 bases). The CDR3 has 12 residues. Germline CDR1 and CDR2: MRHNA and SNTAGT. V was shortened by 4 bases and J by 6 bases, with 10 bases between the two germline ends. CDR3 sequence reads: CASSGRAFEQYF. CDR3 nucleotides: TGTGCCAGCAGTGGCAGGGCATTCGAGCAGTACTTC.

This chain connects TRBV4-3 to TRBJ2-4, with TRBD1 matching 10 bases. Trimming cost V 3 bases and J 1 base; bases outside gene matches: 0. This CDR3 comprises 15 residues. From germline, CDR1 is LGHNA and CDR2 YSLEER. DNA for the CDR3: TGCGCCAGCAGCCAGGGACAGGGGGCCAAAAACATTCAGTACTTC. Translation gives CASSQGQGAKNIQYF.

The V call is TRBV7-9, the J call TRBJ2-5; no definite D call. Trimming shortened V by 5 bases and J by 5 bases, and 3 bases separated the two germline ends. In germline, CDR1 is SEHNR, CDR2 FQNEAQ (reference sequence). This CDR3 is 10 amino acids long. CDR3 protein: CASSQETQYF. DNA of the CDR3: TGTGCCAGCAGCCAGGAGACCCAGTACTTC.

The chain has TRBV4-1 and TRBJ1-4; D unclear. Deletions cut 0 bases from V and 7 bases from J, with 12 bases between. CDR1 is MGHRA and CDR2 is YSYEKL in the germline V gene. The CDR3 is made up of 15 amino acids. The CDR3: CASSQDGIPGEKLFF. In DNA, the CDR3 is TGCGCCAGCAGCCAAGACGGGATACCCGGTGAAAAACTGTTTTTT.

Of note for this clone: The same CDR3 also results from other DNA sequences found in this sample. This sequence joins TRBV30 and TRBJ2-7; 8 bases fit TRBD1. V shed 4 bases, J shed 2 bases, and the junction held 1 base outside the gene matches. The CDR3 is made up of 12 amino acids. The germline CDR1 and CDR2 sequences are GTSNPN and SVGIG (reference sequence). The CDR3 sequence: CAWTGGAYEQYF. The CDR3 DNA sequence: TGTGCCTGGACAGGGGGCGCCTACGAGCAGTACTTC.

The CDR3 DNA sequence: TGTGCCAGCAGCCTTACCCAGGGGGTTGGCAATCAGCCCCAGCATTTT. This encodes CASSLTQGVGNQPQHF. The V and J genes are TRBV4-2 and TRBJ1-5; the match to TRBD1 covers 7 bases. This CDR3 is 16 amino acids long. The V and J ends lost 4 bases and 2 bases, in that order; junction bases with no gene match: 8. Germline lookup yields CDR1 LGHNA and CDR2 YNFKEQ.